This entry features one TCR beta chain sequence. Its binding antigen is unknown. Base quality data are lacking; no much larger clone is found one base away. This entry belongs to a study of T cell responses to AZD1222 COVID-19 vaccine (dated by TCRdb to the early 2020s). About the study as a whole: AZD1222 recipients with second doses at about 4 weeks or about 12 weeks were pooled, because spike-specific TCR depth and breadth did not differ between schedules. Trial participants were enrolled by age into subgroups of 18-55, 56-69 and 70-plus years, and about 150, 27 and 61 TCR-sequenced participants, respectively, were included in these subgroups. TCR sequencing was performed for over 230 trial participants, of whom around 200 were given two doses of AZD1222 and around 25 were given two doses of MenACWY control vaccine. Summary of the overall study and its limitations: The 56-69-year group was small, and its depth increase did not reach significance, likely because of low power. A significant rise in spike-specific TCR breadth and depth was observed after two AZD1222 doses relative to day 0 and relative to MenACWY recipients. Most participants were white British and females outnumbered males, and the authors suggested that clonal diversity may have been underestimated. Conclusions about previously exposed vaccinees are limited because only five to seven AZD1222 recipients were SARS-CoV-2 seropositive at baseline. Nearly half of unique spike-specific TCRs reportedly recognized epitopes outside regions mutated in the B.1.351 and B.1.1.7 variants. The whole spike protein was spanned by vaccine-associated CD4 TCRs, and dominant responses were seen in regions 160-218 and 743-854. No day 14 peak-response samples were available, so repertoires were characterized only after the peak T cell response.

From the cysteine through the phenylalanine, the CDR3 covers 14 amino acids. Only the CDR3 DNA stays, 42 bases, in frame from base 1. The junction shows trimming of 2 bases on V and 0 bases on J, plus 8 bases between the germline ends. CDR1 and CDR2 (ENHRY, SYGVKD) derive from the germline V gene. The CDR3 regions of human TCRbeta chains were analyzed by immunosequencing. In the original analysis: TCRs in the repertoires were compared against a reference library of SARS-CoV-2-specific TCRs that had been generated with the MIRA antigen-specificity platform. Breadth was defined as the fraction of unique TCRs that were SARS-CoV-2-associated, and depth was defined as the fraction of total T cells that were SARS-CoV-2-associated. Using the MIRA data, each spike-specific TCR was mapped to the spike region that the TCR reacts to and placed in a CD4 or CD8 class. Log10-transformed breadth and depth values were compared by one-way ANOVA with Sidak's multiple comparisons tests. The clones in this table, taken by TCRdb from immuneACCESS, are in-frame only. Not every clone is retained; where verified, under half of the shortfall comes from an unresolved V gene, and the cause of the rest is unknown. Clone size and the V and J calls come from that table; the DNA yielded D and trimming. The sample data list under 150,000 clones, and over 75% of these were observed just once. The ten largest clonotypes hold more than 6% of the sample.

The time point label of this sample denotes: baseline before first vaccination. Vaccinee samples were obtained from the UK trials COV001 and COV002, which included a single-blind randomized controlled phase 2/3 trial of AZD1222 (ChAdOx1 nCoV-19) in healthy adults. For TCRbeta chain sequencing, PBMC samples were collected from trial participants at day 0 and at day 28 after the second dose. Source: peripheral blood, taken on day 0 of AZD1222 vaccination. The receptor comes from an adult in good health. Recombination joined TRBV10-3 with TRBJ2-7; a weak D assignment points to TRBD2 (5 bases agree). The CDR3 amino acid sequence is: CAISELRDSYEQYF. The nucleotide sequence reads as follows: TGTGCCATCAGTGAGCTTCGGGACTCCTACGAGCAGTACTTC.